The entry that follows covers one T cell receptor beta chain sequence. The entry originates in a study of blood T cell repertoires in COVID-19. Study information: The United States, Italy and Spain were the sources of the acute and convalescent COVID-19 samples.

Germline trimming cut 6 bases from V and 4 bases from J; bases unmatched to any gene: 8. The CDR3 is 14 amino acids. CDR1 is SQVTM and CDR2 is ANQGSEA in the germline V gene. In the authors' workflow: Reference gene primer amplification yielded estimated nucleated cell counts. Generated by immunoSEQ multiplex PCR, the TCRdb table keeps only in-frame clones and is missing some. The DNA was the basis for D and trimming; V, J and clone size are from that table. Seen here are over 100,000 clones, around nine tenths observed once, and the top ten hold 4% to 6%. Sequences were obtained from peripheral blood. The receptor comes from a human donor in a cohort sampled during active COVID-19. J is TRBJ2-7 and V is TRBV29-1; TRBD1 matches 11 bases. The DNA of the CDR3 is TGCAGCGTCGTTGATAGGGACAGGGGGTACGAGCAGTACTTC. Its translation: CSVVDRDRGYEQYF.